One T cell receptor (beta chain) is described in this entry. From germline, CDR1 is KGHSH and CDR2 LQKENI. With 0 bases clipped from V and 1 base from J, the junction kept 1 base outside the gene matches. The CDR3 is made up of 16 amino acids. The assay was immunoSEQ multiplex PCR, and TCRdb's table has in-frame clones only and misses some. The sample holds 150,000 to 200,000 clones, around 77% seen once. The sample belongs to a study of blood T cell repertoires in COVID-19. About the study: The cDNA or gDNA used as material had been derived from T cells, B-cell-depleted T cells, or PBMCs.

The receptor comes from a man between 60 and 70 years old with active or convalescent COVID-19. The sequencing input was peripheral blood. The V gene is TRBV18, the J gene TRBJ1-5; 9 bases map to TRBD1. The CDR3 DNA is TGTGCCAGCTCACCACCGGGACAGGGAAGCAATCAGCCCCAGCATTTT. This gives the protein CASSPPGQGSNQPQHF.